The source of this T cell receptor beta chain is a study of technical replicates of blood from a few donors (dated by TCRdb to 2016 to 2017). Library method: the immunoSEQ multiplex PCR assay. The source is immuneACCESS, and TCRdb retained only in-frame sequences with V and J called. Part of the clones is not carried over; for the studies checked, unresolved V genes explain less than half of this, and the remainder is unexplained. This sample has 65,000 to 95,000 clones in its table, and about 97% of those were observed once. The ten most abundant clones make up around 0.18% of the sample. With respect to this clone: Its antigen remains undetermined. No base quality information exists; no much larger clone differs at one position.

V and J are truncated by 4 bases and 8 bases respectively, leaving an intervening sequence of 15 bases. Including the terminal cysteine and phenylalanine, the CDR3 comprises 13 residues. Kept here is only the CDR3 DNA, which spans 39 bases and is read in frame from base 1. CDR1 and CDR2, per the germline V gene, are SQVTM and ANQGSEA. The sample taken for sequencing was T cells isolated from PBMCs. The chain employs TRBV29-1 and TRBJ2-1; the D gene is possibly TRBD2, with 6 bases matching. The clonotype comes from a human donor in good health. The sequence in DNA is TGCAGCGTTGTTTACCCAGGGAGGTATGAGCAGTTCTTC. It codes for CSVVYPGRYEQFF.